This TCR beta chain was profiled in a study of T cells after yellow fever vaccination. The CDR3 sequence is 15 residues long. Germline CDR1 SNHLY, CDR2 FYNNEI. J gave up 5 bases and V 7 bases, and 9 bases lay outside the gene matches. Synthesis of TCR cDNA relied on 5'RACE template switching, which attached a universal primer site and UMIs. In TCRdb, the 5' RACE reads were re-called with MiXCR into one record per CDR3 protein. The table shows over 300,000 distinct CDR3 sequences, with around 3.9% occurring only once. The sample in question was PBMCs, obtained on the day of the yellow fever booster vaccination. This receptor was identified in a man between 18 and 35 years old who received the YFV17D yellow fever vaccine. V and J are TRBV2 and TRBJ2-5; 11 nucleotides align to TRBD1. The CDR3 loop is CASIGTGGAGETQYF. In DNA, the CDR3 is TGTGCCAGCATCGGGACAGGGGGGGCCGGGGAGACCCAGTACTTC.